The 23 T cell receptor beta chains below come from one sample, sequenced in a study of T cell changes during pregnancy in multiple sclerosis. The repertoire was sequenced with immunoSEQ multiplex PCR; TCRdb's copy has only in-frame clones and lacks some. In the table there are about 130,000 clones, approximately 96% of which are singletons. Here the sequenced sample was peripheral blood, taken after pregnancy. The receptors derive from a female donor with multiple sclerosis, enrolled in a pregnancy study.

This clone was found once. The genes are TRBV28 and TRBJ2-2; TRBD1 might be the D (5 bases). The CDR3 is made up of 14 amino acids. Germline V gives CDR1 MDHEN, CDR2 SYDVKM. Trimming shortened V by 7 bases and J by 3 bases, and 12 bases separated the two germline ends. The CDR3 nucleotides read TGTGCCAGCAACATTGACAGATACACCGGGGAGCTGTTTTTT. This encodes CASNIDRYTGELFF.

V gene TRBV7-9 combines with J gene TRBJ1-4; 7 bases match TRBD1. V dropped 5 bases and J dropped 2; count of bases not matched to a gene: 11. Germline V lookup: CDR1 SEHNR, CDR2 FQNEAQ (reference sequence). The CDR3 loop spans 17 amino acids. The CDR3 nucleotides are TGTGCCAGCAGCCGCCGACAGGGTCAGGCTACTAATGAAAAACTGTTTTTT. This translates into CASSRRQGQATNEKLFF.

The rearrangement joins TRBV10-3 to TRBJ2-1, with 8 nucleotides matching TRBD1. The germline CDR1 and CDR2 sequences are ENHRY and SYGVKD. This CDR3 contains 15 residues. J lost 2 bases, V lost 4 bases, and 4 bases had no gene match. In DNA form, the CDR3 reads TGTGCCATCAGTGGGGGGACAGGCACCTACAATGAGCAGTTCTTC. This sequence encodes CAISGGTGTYNEQFF.

This chain connects TRBV19 to TRBJ2-1; TRBD2 agrees at 10 bases. This CDR3 region has 13 residues. Per germline, CDR1 LNHDA and CDR2 SQIVND (reference sequence). J lost 9 bases, V lost 7 bases, and 6 bases had no gene match. CDR3 coding DNA: TGTGCCAGTACGAGACTAGCGGGTGGTGAGCAGTTCTTC. Translation: CASTRLAGGEQFF.

V is TRBV6-5 and J is TRBJ1-5; D is possibly TRBD1 (5 bases). The V gene's germline CDR1 is MNHEY and CDR2 SVGAGI. V dropped 5 bases and J dropped 6 bases, with 11 bases sitting between them. The CDR3 is 13 amino acids. The CDR3 DNA reads as TGTGCCAGCAGTGTTTGGGGCGGTCAGCCCCAGCATTTT. Amino acid sequence: CASSVWGGQPQHF.

The chain joins TRBV6-6 to TRBJ1-2; D might be TRBD1 (6 bases). Trimming cost V 4 bases and J 5 bases, with 11 bases left between them. This CDR3 has 13 amino acids. The germline V gene encodes CDR1 MNHNY and CDR2 SVGAGI (reference sequence). The CDR3 DNA reads TGTGCCAGCAGTTCCGGACAGCCTTATGGCTACACCTTC. It translates to CASSSGQPYGYTF.

The chain carries TRBV30 and TRBJ1-2; weak D call: TRBD1 (5 bases). CDR3 length: 10 residues. CDR1 and CDR2 from the germline V gene are GTSNPN and SVGIG (reference sequence). The V end was cut by 2 bases, the J end by 10 bases, with 8 bases between. CDR3 loop: CAWSRGSYTF. Here the CDR3 DNA reads TGTGCCTGGAGTCGGGGGTCCTACACCTTC.

This chain joins TRBV15 and TRBJ2-7, with TRBD2 identical over 11 bases. Per germline, CDR1 LNHNV and CDR2 YYDKDF (reference sequence). The V gene end was trimmed by 5 bases and the J gene end by 2 bases; junction bases not matched to a gene: 8. The CDR3 has 16 residues. DNA of the CDR3: TGTGCCACCAGCGGCCCACTAGCGGGAGTCCCCTACGAGCAGTACTTC. Its protein product is CATSGPLAGVPYEQYF.

V is TRBV5-4 and J is TRBJ1-5, with 9 positions matching TRBD1. The V and J ends lost 3 bases and 4 bases, in that order; junction bases with no gene match: 5. Germline assignment: CDR1 SGHNT and CDR2 YYREEE (reference sequence). CDR3 length: 15 amino acids. The chain's CDR3 is CASSSGTGSNQPQHF. The CDR3 DNA reads as TGTGCCAGCAGCTCTGGGACAGGGAGTAATCAGCCCCAGCATTTT.

J is TRBJ1-4 and V is TRBV19, with D maybe TRBD1 (6 bases). Trimming cost V 5 bases and J 2 bases, with 6 bases left between them. The CDR3 covers 13 residues. In germline, CDR1 is LNHDA, CDR2 SQIVND (reference sequence). This CDR3 reads CASSQGTNEKLFF. The CDR3 nucleotides are TGTGCCAGTAGTCAGGGGACTAATGAAAAACTGTTTTTT. Based on the CDR3 plus reference TRBV19 and TRBJ1-4, the full variable domain is DGGITQSPKYLFRKEGQNVTLSCEQNLNHDAMYWYRQDPGQGLRLIYYSQIVNDFQKGDIAEGYSVSREKKESFPLTVTSAQKNPTAFYLCASSQGTNEKLFFGSGTQLSVL.

The chain combines TRBV13 with TRBJ2-6; D possibly corresponds to TRBD1 (5 bases). Germline CDR1 PRHDT, CDR2 FYEKMQ (reference sequence). The CDR3 runs 16 residues. With 2 bases removed from V and 2 bases from J, the gap between germline ends came to 10 bases. The CDR3 sequence: CASSLKSGTGANVLTF. Written as DNA, the CDR3 is TGTGCCAGCAGCTTAAAATCAGGGACTGGGGCCAACGTCCTGACTTTC.

The V call is TRBV28, the J call TRBJ2-7; D unresolved. Germline V gene lookup returns CDR1 MDHEN and CDR2 SYDVKM. The CDR3 runs 11 residues. V was pared by 3 bases and J by 3 bases, with 3 bases between. CDR3 loop: CASSFYYEQYF. DNA for the CDR3: TGTGCCAGCAGTTTCTACTACGAGCAGTACTTC. Drawing the rest from reference TRBV28 and TRBJ2-7, the complete variable domain is DVKVTQSSRYLVKRTGEKVFLECVQDMDHENMFWYRQDPGLGLRLIYFSYDVKMKEKGDIPEGYSVSREKKERFSLILESASTNQTSMYLCASSFYYEQYFGPGTRLTVT.

CDR3 DNA: TGTGCCAGCAGTGATGTCTCCCTAGCCTACAATGAGCAGTTCTTC. Its translation is CASSDVSLAYNEQFF. The gene calls are TRBV2 and TRBJ2-1, with D uncertain. The CDR3 has 15 amino acids. The germline CDR1 and CDR2 sequences are SNHLY and FYNNEI. The V end lost 3 bases, the J end lost 2 bases, and 11 bases lay between the germline ends.

The V and J genes are TRBV29-1 and TRBJ2-1; 9 nucleotides line up with TRBD1. This CDR3 is built from 14 residues. Trimming at V came to 7 bases and at J to 6 bases, leaving 10 bases not matched to a gene. Per germline, CDR1 SQVTM and CDR2 ANQGSEA. In DNA, the CDR3 is TGCAGCGGAGGGACAGGGACCACATCCAATGAGCAGTTCTTC. Its translation is CSGGTGTTSNEQFF.

This clone was detected once. The J gene is TRBJ1-2, the V gene TRBV19; 11 bases line up with TRBD1. Germline V CDR1 and CDR2: LNHDA, SQIVND (reference sequence). The CDR3 totals 16 residues. The V gene end was trimmed by 7 bases and the J gene end by 1 base; junction bases not matched to a gene: 8. CDR3 in amino acids: CASTDPDRGLNYGYTF. DNA of the CDR3: TGTGCCAGTACCGACCCGGACAGGGGGCTTAACTATGGCTACACCTTC.

This rearrangement joins TRBV2 to TRBJ2-7, with a tentative D call TRBD2 (5 bases). Trimming took off 7 bases at V and 2 bases at J, with 15 bases between the two ends. The CDR3 consists of 14 residues. Looked up from germline, CDR1 is SNHLY and CDR2 is FYNNEI. As DNA, the CDR3 is TGTGCCAGCAATACGGAGGCCCTCACCTACGAGCAGTACTTC. Amino acid sequence: CASNTEALTYEQYF.

The rearrangement joins TRBV4-2 to TRBJ1-2; the D gene is possibly TRBD1 (6 bases). CDR1 is LGHNA and CDR2 is YNFKEQ in the germline V gene. The V and J ends lost 0 bases and 0 bases respectively, with 11 bases between them. This CDR3 spans 16 amino acids. CDR3 nucleotide sequence: TGTGCCAGCAGCCAAGAAGCAGGGGCCACTAACTATGGCTACACCTTC. Its protein product is CASSQEAGATNYGYTF.

This rearrangement joins TRBV7-8 to TRBJ2-3; 7 nucleotides align to TRBD2. Trimming removed 6 bases from V and 4 bases from J; junction bases left unmatched: 16. Germline CDR1 SGHVS, CDR2 FQNEAQ. This CDR3 has 17 amino acids. The CDR3 sequence is CASRRSLVAGGADTQYF. In DNA form, the CDR3 reads TGTGCCAGCAGACGAAGCTTGGTAGCGGGCGGGGCAGATACGCAGTATTTT. Variable domain in full (rest from reference TRBV7-8 and TRBJ2-3): GAGVSQSPRYKVAKRGQDVALRCDPISGHVSLFWYQQALGQGPEFLTYFQNEAQLDKSGLPSDRFFAERPEGSVSTLKIQRTQQEDSAVYLCASRRSLVAGGADTQYFGPGTRLTVL.

As DNA, the CDR3 is TGTGCCAGCAGTTACTCGGCGGGGGGGAGCCTCTTGGTGTTCTTC. The encoded protein is CASSYSAGGSLLVFF. The chain joins TRBV6-5 to TRBJ2-1; 9 bases map to TRBD2. CDR1 is MNHEY and CDR2 is SVGAGI in the germline V gene. J lost 15 bases, V lost 0 bases, and 12 bases had no gene match. The CDR3 extends over 15 amino acids.

For the CDR3, the DNA is TGTGCCAGCAGCCGCCCTCGACTAGCGGGCACAGATACGCAGTATTTT. It translates to CASSRPRLAGTDTQYF. The chain recombines TRBV7-2 with TRBJ2-3, with TRBD2 identical over 9 bases. V shed 5 bases, J shed 1 base, and the junction held 7 bases outside the gene matches. The CDR3 sequence is 16 residues long. In germline, CDR1 is SGHTA, CDR2 FQGNSA.

The chain combines TRBV4-1 with TRBJ1-5; 10 bases are shared with TRBD1. Germline V gives CDR1 MGHRA, CDR2 YSYEKL. This CDR3 is 15 amino acids long. V was clipped by 2 bases and J by 4 bases; unmatched bases: 2. CDR3 DNA: TGCGCCAGCAGCCAACGACAGGGGGCGAATCAGCCCCAGCATTTT. It translates to CASSQRQGANQPQHF.

This rearrangement joins TRBV28 to TRBJ2-3; perhaps TRBD2 as D (5 bases). CDR1 and CDR2 (germline): MDHEN, SYDVKM. Trimming took off 3 bases at V and 2 bases at J, with 9 bases between the two ends. The CDR3 is 14 residues long. The CDR3 nucleotides are TGTGCCAGCAGTTTTGGACTCATCACAGATACGCAGTATTTT. Its protein is CASSFGLITDTQYF. The entire variable domain, with the rest obtained from reference TRBV28 and TRBJ2-3, is as follows: DVKVTQSSRYLVKRTGEKVFLECVQDMDHENMFWYRQDPGLGLRLIYFSYDVKMKEKGDIPEGYSVSREKKERFSLILESASTNQTSMYLCASSFGLITDTQYFGPGTRLTVL.

The chain employs TRBV29-1 and TRBJ2-3; TRBD2 aligns across 9 bases. V was clipped by 7 bases and J by 0 bases; unmatched bases: 5. Germline CDR1 SQVTM, CDR2 ANQGSEA. This CDR3 contains 14 residues. The CDR3 region is CSGGLAASTDTQYF. CDR3 DNA sequence: TGCAGCGGGGGACTAGCAGCTAGCACAGATACGCAGTATTTT.